Listed here are 29 T cell receptor beta chains from one sample, sequenced in a study of blood T cell repertoires in COVID-19. Produced via immunoSEQ multiplex PCR; TCRdb's table is partial and in-frame only. Of 200,000 to 300,000 clones listed, about 87% are singletons. Material: peripheral blood. These receptors came from a middle-aged woman with acute or convalescent COVID-19.

The rearrangement joins TRBV19 to TRBJ1-2; TRBD1 aligns across 9 bases. CDR1 is LNHDA and CDR2 is SQIVND in the germline V gene (reference sequence). The CDR3 length is 16 residues. V shed 2 bases and J 8 bases; nucleotides not matched to a gene: 12. CDR3 residues: CASSISRGQGPEGYTF. The CDR3 DNA is TGTGCCAGTAGTATATCACGAGGACAGGGGCCTGAGGGCTACACCTTC.

J is TRBJ2-6 and V is TRBV6-5; no clear D gene. V lost 6 bases to trimming and J lost 1 base, with 7 bases between them. Germline-derived CDR1 and CDR2 are MNHEY and SVGAGI. This CDR3 contains 14 residues. CDR3 coding DNA: TGTGCCAGCAGCCAGGCATCTGGGGCCAACGTCCTGACTTTC. Its protein is CASSQASGANVLTF.

The chain is built from TRBV5-1 and TRBJ1-2; D is unclear. The germline V and J ends were trimmed by 0 bases and 0 bases, with 9 bases remaining between them. Germline CDR1 is SGHRS and CDR2 is YFSETQ. CDR3 length: 15 amino acids. CDR3 coding DNA: TGCGCCAGCAGCTTGGGCACCGAGACTAACTATGGCTACACCTTC. It codes for CASSLGTETNYGYTF.

This sequence joins TRBV19 and TRBJ1-3, with a tentative D call TRBD1 (6 bases). The germline V gene has CDR1 LNHDA and CDR2 SQIVND (reference sequence). V was cut by 3 bases and J by 0 bases, with 12 bases left in between. The CDR3 covers 16 residues. CDR3 loop: CASSMGALASGNTIYF. For the CDR3, the DNA is TGTGCCAGTAGTATGGGGGCCCTCGCCTCTGGAAACACCATATATTTT.

CDR3 DNA sequence: TGTGCCAGCAGTGAAGAGGGGGCTGTTCAGCCCCAGCATTTT. It codes for CASSEEGAVQPQHF. The V and J genes are TRBV6-1 and TRBJ1-5, with 7 bases matching TRBD1. With V trimmed by 1 base and J by 6 bases, 3 bases remained unmatched. The CDR3 is made up of 14 amino acids. The germline gives CDR1 MNHNS, CDR2 SASEGT.

The chain is built from TRBV4-1 and TRBJ2-1, with D possibly TRBD2 on 5 matching bases. Trimming cost V 4 bases and J 7 bases, with 17 bases left between them. Germline values: CDR1 MGHRA, CDR2 YSYEKL. This CDR3 has 15 amino acids. CDR3 sequence: CASSLRPSSGNEQFF. The CDR3 coding sequence is TGCGCCAGCAGCCTGCGACCCTCCTCGGGGAATGAGCAGTTCTTC.

The chain uses TRBV5-1 and TRBJ1-1; D remains unclear. The CDR3 consists of 15 residues. V was shortened by 0 bases and J by 0 bases, with 9 bases between the two germline ends. Germline V gene lookup returns CDR1 SGHRS and CDR2 YFSETQ. DNA for the CDR3: TGCGCCAGCAGCTTGGAACCGGGGATGAACACTGAAGCTTTCTTT. Translating gives CASSLEPGMNTEAFF.

The chain has TRBV9 and TRBJ1-1; D is uncertain. Germline V gene sequence: CDR1 SGDLS, CDR2 YYNGEE. Trimming removed 0 bases at V and 3 bases at J, with 12 bases between. The CDR3 extends over 15 amino acids. The CDR3 DNA sequence: TGTGCCAGCAGCGTAGGACACTCTGGGTACACTGAAGCTTTCTTT. This gives the protein CASSVGHSGYTEAFF.

The chain is built from TRBV24-1 and TRBJ2-1; 13 bases agree with TRBD2. This CDR3 is built from 16 residues. CDR1 and CDR2 (germline): KGHDR, SFDVKD. The V gene end was trimmed by 7 bases and the J gene end by 2 bases; junction bases not matched to a gene: 4. CDR3: CATSGGLAGPYNEQFF. CDR3 nucleotides: TGTGCCACCAGCGGGGGACTAGCGGGGCCCTACAATGAGCAGTTCTTC.

The genes are TRBV7-9 and TRBJ2-2; 7 bases are a match to TRBD1. This CDR3 has 15 amino acids. CDR1 is SEHNR, CDR2 FQNEAQ, per germline (reference sequence). The junction had 4 bases not matched to a gene; V was cut back by 6 bases and J by 0 bases. The CDR3 is CASRSDRTNTGELFF. For the CDR3, the DNA is TGTGCCAGCAGATCGGACAGGACGAACACCGGGGAGCTGTTTTTT.

The CDR3 DNA follows: TGTGCCAGCAGCTTAGCCATCAGGACTAGCGACTACAATGAGCAGTTCTTC. It specifies CASSLAIRTSDYNEQFF. V gene TRBV7-8 combines with J gene TRBJ2-1, with 9 bases lining up with TRBD2. The CDR3 is made up of 17 amino acids. Germline lookup yields CDR1 SGHVS and CDR2 FQNEAQ. Unmatched junction bases numbered 6, after V lost 0 bases and J lost 3 bases.

The chain combines TRBV4-1 with TRBJ1-1; no firm D call. Trimming took 3 bases from V and 1 from J, leaving 9 bases between them. Germline V gene sequence: CDR1 MGHRA, CDR2 YSYEKL. There are 14 residues in the CDR3. CDR3 amino acids: CASSQVSGNTEAFF. CDR3 sequence (DNA): TGCGCCAGCAGCCAGGTATCAGGGAACACTGAAGCTTTCTTT.

V gene TRBV5-4 combines with J gene TRBJ2-1; TRBD1 matches at 10 bases. Trimming cost V 5 bases and J 4 bases; bases outside gene matches: 9. The CDR3 covers 16 residues. From germline, CDR1 is SGHNT and CDR2 YYREEE (reference sequence). The CDR3 region is CASSLEPGQGYNEQFF. The DNA for the CDR3 is TGTGCCAGCAGTCTGGAACCGGGACAGGGGTACAATGAGCAGTTCTTC.

Only one count was recorded for this clone. The chain carries TRBV29-1 and TRBJ1-1; no firm D call. CDR3 size: 10 residues. CDR1 and CDR2 (germline): SQVTM, ANQGSEA. Trimming removed 7 bases at V and 5 bases at J, with 8 bases between. DNA for the CDR3: TGCAGCGCCGGCCCAACTGAAGCTTTCTTT. Amino acid sequence: CSAGPTEAFF. The whole variable domain, remainder taken from reference TRBV29-1 and TRBJ1-1, is SAVISQKPSRDICQRGTSLTIQCQVDSQVTMMFWYRQQPGQSLTLIATANQGSEATYESGFVIDKFPISRPNLTFSTLTVSNMSPEDSSIYLCSAGPTEAFFGQGTRLTVV.

This clone was seen once. The chain couples TRBV10-3 to TRBJ1-4, with 11 bases fitting TRBD1. The CDR3 totals 14 residues. The germline gives CDR1 ENHRY, CDR2 SYGVKD. Trimming removed 0 bases from V and 13 bases from J; junction bases left unmatched: 4. CDR3 region: CAISESGQGARLFF. Written as DNA, the CDR3 is TGTGCCATCAGTGAGTCTGGACAGGGGGCGCGACTGTTTTTT.

The J gene is TRBJ1-1, the V gene TRBV2; no firm D call. The germline CDR1 and CDR2 sequences are SNHLY and FYNNEI. This CDR3 comprises 13 residues. V shed 7 bases and J shed 5 bases, with 14 bases lying between them. The CDR3 DNA is TGTGCCAGCAACCCAGTTGGAGAAACTGAAGCTTTCTTT. It encodes CASNPVGETEAFF.

The chain uses TRBV21-1 and TRBJ1-1. TRBV21-1 represents a pseudogene. CDR3 length equals 18 residues. This CDR3 is CASNDGGGMNLLNTEAFF. DNA for the CDR3: TGTGCCAGTAACGACGGGGGAGGGATGAATCTTTTGAACACTGAAGCTTTCTTT.

The rearrangement uses TRBV3-1 (or the pseudogene TRBV3-2) and TRBJ1-1, with a possible D match to TRBD1 (6 bases). The CDR3 runs 14 residues. The germline gives CDR1 LGHDT, CDR2 YNNKEL (reference sequence). Between the trimmed V and J ends, which lost 5 bases and 10 bases, there was a span of 20 bases. DNA for the CDR3: TGTGCCAGCAGCAATCCGGGACACTCTCTTGGAGCTTTCTTT. Translated: CASSNPGHSLGAFF.

This chain links TRBV5-6 with TRBJ2-1, with D possibly TRBD1 on 5 matching bases. The V gene's germline CDR1 is SGHDT and CDR2 YYEEEE. The CDR3 spans 13 residues. V was clipped by 4 bases and J by 7 bases, with 12 bases between them. DNA for the CDR3: TGTGCCAGCAGCGCGCAGGGCTTTAATGAGCAGTTCTTC. It yields the protein CASSAQGFNEQFF.

This clone was counted a few times. J is TRBJ2-2 and V is TRBV5-1; TRBD1 agrees at 8 bases. This CDR3 has 17 amino acids. Germline CDR1 reads SGHRS; CDR2 reads YFSETQ. The junction had 11 bases not matched to a gene; V was cut back by 0 bases and J by 7 bases. CDR3 in amino acids: CASSLGPGGRIDGELFF. CDR3 in DNA: TGCGCCAGCAGCTTGGGGCCAGGGGGCAGGATTGACGGGGAGCTGTTTTTT.

In its sample, this clone was seen once. The J gene is TRBJ2-5, the V gene TRBV18; D possibly corresponds to TRBD2 (5 bases). CDR3 length: 15 amino acids. Germline assignment: CDR1 KGHSH and CDR2 LQKENI. Trimming removed 1 base at V and 2 bases at J, with 11 bases between. This CDR3 reads CASSPQGLPQETQYF. CDR3 nucleotides: TGTGCCAGCTCACCACAAGGACTTCCTCAAGAGACCCAGTACTTC.

This clone was found once. V and J are TRBV24-1 and TRBJ2-2, with no clear D. The CDR3 spans 15 residues. Germline V lookup: CDR1 KGHDR, CDR2 SFDVKD. Trimming took off 5 bases at V and 0 bases at J, with 9 bases between the two ends. The CDR3 protein is CATSVPGTNTGELFF. The CDR3 DNA reads TGTGCCACCAGTGTTCCAGGAACGAACACCGGGGAGCTGTTTTTT.

The chain has TRBV24-1 and TRBJ2-3; D is perhaps TRBD2 (5 bases). The CDR3 extends over 14 amino acids. Germline loops: CDR1 KGHDR, CDR2 SFDVKD. V was clipped by 3 bases and J by 4 bases, with 10 bases between them. The CDR3 sequence: CATSDLDWADTQYF. The CDR3 DNA is TGTGCCACCAGTGATCTGGACTGGGCAGATACGCAGTATTTT.

This rearrangement joins TRBV18 to TRBJ1-2; D remains unclear. The CDR3 is made up of 17 amino acids. Per germline, CDR1 KGHSH and CDR2 LQKENI. Trimming left V 3 bases short and J 0 bases short, with 17 bases between. CDR3 DNA sequence: TGTGCCAGCTCACCCCCGGGTTGGATGGAGGCTAACTATGGCTACACCTTC. Amino acid sequence: CASSPPGWMEANYGYTF.

The chain couples TRBV28 to TRBJ1-5; a possible D gene is TRBD1 (5 bases). Germline CDR1 is MDHEN and CDR2 is SYDVKM. The CDR3 length is 14 residues. V lost 2 bases to trimming and J lost 4 bases, with 9 bases between them. For the CDR3, the DNA is TGTGCCAGCAGTTTAGGGCAGGGAAATCAGCCCCAGCATTTT. Amino acid sequence: CASSLGQGNQPQHF.

The CDR3 DNA reads TGTGCCAGCAGGCTATTCGGGGGGAACACTGAAGCTTTCTTT. This translates into CASRLFGGNTEAFF. V and J are TRBV7-2 and TRBJ1-1, with a weak D call TRBD1 (5 bases). Per germline, CDR1 SGHTA and CDR2 FQGNSA. The CDR3 is made up of 14 amino acids. Trimming took off 6 bases at V and 1 base at J, with 12 bases between the two ends.

The chain links TRBV11-3 to TRBJ2-3; 9 nucleotides agree with TRBD1. V lost 5 bases, J lost 6 bases, and 9 bases stayed unmatched. The germline gives CDR1 SGHNT, CDR2 YENEEA. The length of the CDR3 is 15 residues. The CDR3 sequence: CASSPQNRGRDTQYF. CDR3 bases: TGTGCCAGCAGCCCCCAAAACAGGGGGCGGGATACGCAGTATTTT.

V usage is TRBV19 and J usage is TRBJ1-5, with D uncertain. V was clipped by 4 bases and J by 5 bases, with 9 bases between them. CDR1 is LNHDA, CDR2 SQIVND, per germline (reference sequence). The CDR3 runs 13 residues. This chain's CDR3 is CASSTQSDQPQHF. DNA for the CDR3: TGTGCCAGTAGTACTCAATCAGATCAGCCCCAGCATTTT.

The rearrangement links TRBV5-1 to TRBJ2-1, with D possibly TRBD2 on 5 matching bases. Trimming pared 0 bases from V and 3 bases from J, leaving 13 bases between. This CDR3 is built from 16 residues. The germline gives CDR1 SGHRS, CDR2 YFSETQ. The chain's CDR3 is CASSLAPGFNYNEQFF. CDR3 nucleotide sequence: TGCGCCAGCAGCTTGGCCCCGGGGTTCAACTACAATGAGCAGTTCTTC.